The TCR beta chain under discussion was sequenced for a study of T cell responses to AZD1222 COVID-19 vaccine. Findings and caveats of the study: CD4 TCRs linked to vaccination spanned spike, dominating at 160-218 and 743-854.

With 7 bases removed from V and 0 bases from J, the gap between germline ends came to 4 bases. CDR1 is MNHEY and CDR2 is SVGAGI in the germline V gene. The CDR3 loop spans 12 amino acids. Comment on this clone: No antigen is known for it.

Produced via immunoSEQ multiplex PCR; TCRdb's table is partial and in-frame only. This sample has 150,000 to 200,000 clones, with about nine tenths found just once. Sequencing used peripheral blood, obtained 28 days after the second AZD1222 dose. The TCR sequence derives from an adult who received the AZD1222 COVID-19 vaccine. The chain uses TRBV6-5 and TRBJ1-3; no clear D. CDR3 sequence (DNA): TGTGCCAGCACAGACTCTGGAAACACCATATATTTT. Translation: CASTDSGNTIYF.